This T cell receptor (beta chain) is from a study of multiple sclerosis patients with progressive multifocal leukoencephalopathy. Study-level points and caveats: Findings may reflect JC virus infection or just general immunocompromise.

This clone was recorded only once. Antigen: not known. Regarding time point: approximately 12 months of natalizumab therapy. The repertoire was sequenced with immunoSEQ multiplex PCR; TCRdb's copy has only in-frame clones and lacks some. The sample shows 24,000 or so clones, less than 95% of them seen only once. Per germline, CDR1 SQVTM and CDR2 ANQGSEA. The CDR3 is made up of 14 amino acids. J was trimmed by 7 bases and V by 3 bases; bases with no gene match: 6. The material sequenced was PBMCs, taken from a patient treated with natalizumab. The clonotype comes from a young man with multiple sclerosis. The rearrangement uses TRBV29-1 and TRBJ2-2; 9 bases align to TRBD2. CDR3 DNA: TGCAGCGTTGATCTAGCGGGGTGGGGCGGGGAGCTGTTTTTT. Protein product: CSVDLAGWGGELFF.